This section outlines one TCR beta chain sequence together with its context. The sample originates from a study of cytomegalovirus exposure and HLA in healthy donors. Primers: 60 Vbeta forward and 13 Jbeta reverse. Sequenced by immunoSEQ multiplex PCR; TCRdb stores in-frame clones only, minus some. The listing records about 140,000 clones. The CDR3 has 14 residues. V lost 7 bases, J lost 3 bases, and 4 bases stayed unmatched. Germline-derived CDR1 and CDR2 are MNHNS and SASEGT. Sequencing was done on a sample of PBMCs. The source of this sequence is a woman younger than 30 in good health and CMV-seronegative. The V gene is TRBV6-1, the J gene TRBJ2-2; TRBD1 agrees at 8 bases. The CDR3 here is CASMSGQDTGELFF. The CDR3 DNA reads TGTGCCAGCATGTCGGGACAGGACACCGGGGAGCTGTTTTTT.